This note documents a single TCR beta chain sequence. As yet, its antigen is unknown. This record comes from a study of cytomegalovirus exposure and HLA in healthy donors. Overall study findings and caveats: The authors later found TCR association rates varying by HLA locus, with DRB1 most and HLA-C fewest. Across all donors, roughly uniform sequencing depth was an assumption of the presence/absence analyses.

PCR used 60 Vbeta primers and 13 Jbeta primers. TCRdb keeps only in-frame clones here, not all; method: immunoSEQ multiplex PCR. Of about 140,000 clones in the sample, just under 85% were seen once. V lost 4 bases, J lost 5 bases, and 15 bases lay in between. The CDR3 loop spans 15 amino acids. Germline V gene lookup returns CDR1 MDHEN and CDR2 SYDVKM. Sequenced material: PBMCs. This chain links TRBV28 with TRBJ1-5, with a possible D match to TRBD1 (5 bases). The receptor comes from a man aged 35-49 years in good health and CMV-seropositive. Here the CDR3 DNA reads TGTGCCAGCAGTTCTCGAAGGGGCGGCGATCAGCCCCAGCATTTT. Protein product: CASSSRRGGDQPQHF.